The 18 T cell receptor beta chains presented below share a single source sample, sequenced in a study of shared clonotypes between healthy human individuals. CD8 cells regarded as naive lacked CD45RO, were positively chosen for CCR7, and omitted terminally differentiated effector memory CD45RA+ cells. The protocol was immunoSEQ multiplex PCR, while the TCRdb copy is restricted to in-frame clones and leaves out a portion. The table includes around 2.1 million clones, around 93% detected once. Sequenced: naive CD8+ T cells from PBMCs. Receptors were obtained from a man aged 18 to 30 in good health. Some clones in this sample may be carry-over from other donors' samples.

The chain joins TRBV29-1 to TRBJ2-2; D is unclear. The CDR3 length is 11 residues. Trimming left V 6 bases short and J 2 bases short, with 4 bases between. Germline-derived CDR1 and CDR2 are SQVTM and ANQGSEA. Written as DNA, the CDR3 is TGCAGCGTCGTAAACACCGGGGAGCTGTTTTTT. Protein sequence: CSVVNTGELFF.

The chain has TRBV7-9 and TRBJ1-2; 7 nucleotides agree with TRBD1. Germline loops: CDR1 SEHNR, CDR2 FQNEAQ (reference sequence). With V trimmed by 4 bases and J by 12 bases, 2 bases remained unmatched. There are 10 residues in the CDR3. CDR3 sequence (DNA): TGTGCCAGCAGCTCAACAGGGGACACCTTC. Translating gives CASSSTGDTF.

The chain carries TRBV28 and TRBJ1-5, with D possibly TRBD1 on 6 matching bases. Germline V gene data show CDR1 as MDHEN and CDR2 as SYDVKM. The CDR3 is made up of 17 amino acids. V lost 1 base and J lost 5, with 18 bases in between. The CDR3 region is CASSLLGARTSDQPQHF. The CDR3 bases are TGTGCCAGCAGTTTATTGGGGGCTCGGACCTCCGATCAGCCCCAGCATTTT.

The chain uses TRBV11-2 and TRBJ2-5; 9 bases map to TRBD1. V lost 6 bases and J lost 2; bases outside the gene matches: 1. This CDR3 is 13 amino acids long. From germline, CDR1 is SGHAT and CDR2 FQNNGV. CDR3 sequence: CASRDRGQETQYF. The CDR3 region has the DNA TGTGCCAGCAGGGACAGGGGACAAGAGACCCAGTACTTC.

V is TRBV30 and J is TRBJ1-1; D not certain. The CDR3 has 12 amino acids. V dropped 3 bases and J dropped 1 base, with 6 bases sitting between them. Germline CDR1 is GTSNPN and CDR2 is SVGIG (reference sequence). CDR3 sequence: CAWRDGNTEAFF. The CDR3 DNA sequence: TGTGCCTGGAGGGACGGGAACACTGAAGCTTTCTTT.

This chain links TRBV5-5 with TRBJ1-4; possibly TRBD1 for D (5 bases). CDR3 length equals 15 residues. Looked up from germline, CDR1 is SGHKS and CDR2 is YYEKEE (reference sequence). V was clipped by 4 bases and J by 0 bases, with 10 bases between them. CDR3 loop: CASSLGHTTNEKLFF. CDR3 sequence (DNA): TGTGCCAGCAGCCTAGGACATACAACTAATGAAAAACTGTTTTTT.

On this clone itself: The same CDR3 is also encoded by other DNA sequences in this sample. The chain carries TRBV5-4 and TRBJ2-1, with D hard to call. This CDR3 has 13 amino acids. From germline, CDR1 is SGHNT and CDR2 YYREEE (reference sequence). The V end lost 0 bases, the J end lost 3 bases, and 4 bases lay between the germline ends. The CDR3 loop is CASSLGSYNEQFF. For the CDR3, the DNA is TGTGCCAGCAGCTTGGGGAGCTACAATGAGCAGTTCTTC.

The J gene is TRBJ2-7, the V gene TRBV9; D is tentatively TRBD1 or TRBD2 (5 bases each). Germline CDR1 SGDLS, CDR2 YYNGEE. V was clipped by 3 bases and J by 1 base, with 17 bases between them. CDR3 size: 16 residues. The CDR3 DNA follows: TGTGCCAGCAGCGGTTCCGGGACGAGCAGGTCCTACGAGCAGTACTTC. This encodes CASSGSGTSRSYEQYF.

In this sample, this clone turned up once. The V call is TRBV7-2, the J call TRBJ1-3, with 7 nucleotides matching TRBD1. V was clipped by 5 bases and J by 4 bases; unmatched bases: 5. Germline CDR1 and CDR2: SGHTA and FQGNSA. The CDR3 loop spans 14 amino acids. CDR3 sequence: CASSPGGGGNTIYF. CDR3 nucleotides: TGTGCCAGCAGCCCAGGGGGAGGCGGAAACACCATATATTTT.

The CDR3 coding sequence is TGTGCCAGCAGCAAATCCCTGCTAGCGGGAGGGCCGGTTGAGCAGTTCTTC. It specifies CASSKSLLAGGPVEQFF. The chain employs TRBV21-1 and TRBJ2-1; TRBD2, as called in the table, went unchecked against the DNA. TRBV21-1 is assigned pseudogene status. This CDR3 is 17 amino acids long.

This chain uses TRBV7-9 with TRBJ1-1, with D perhaps matching TRBD1 (5 bases). Germline-derived CDR1 and CDR2 are SEHNR and FQNEAQ (reference sequence). This CDR3 comprises 15 residues. V lost 5 bases and J 11 bases, leaving 24 bases between the germline ends. The DNA for the CDR3 is TGTGCCAGCAGCCCTCGACAGAGCCCATTAATAGTCGCTTTCTTT. This translates into CASSPRQSPLIVAFF.

The chain links TRBV27 to TRBJ2-3; TRBD2 matches at 7 bases. Germline loops: CDR1 MNHEY, CDR2 SMNVEV (reference sequence). This CDR3 is built from 16 residues. The V gene end was trimmed by 3 bases and the J gene end by 4 bases; junction bases not matched to a gene: 10. CDR3 region: CASSLGPGTKPDTQYF. The CDR3 DNA is TGTGCCAGCAGTTTGGGGCCCGGGACTAAACCAGATACGCAGTATTTT.

This chain uses TRBV7-9 with TRBJ1-2; D remains ambiguous. The germline gives CDR1 SEHNR, CDR2 FQNEAQ (reference sequence). The CDR3 consists of 12 residues. Between the trimmed V and J ends, which lost 3 bases and 7 bases, there was a span of 9 bases. The DNA for the CDR3 is TGTGCCAGCAGCTTCCAACGGTCTGGCTACACCTTC. The encoded protein is CASSFQRSGYTF.

J is TRBJ2-7 and V is TRBV27; D gene uncertain. The ends were cut back, 2 bases at V and 2 bases at J, with 16 bases in the middle. CDR1 is MNHEY and CDR2 is SMNVEV in the germline V gene (reference sequence). The length of the CDR3 is 16 residues. The CDR3 DNA is TGTGCCAGCAGTTTAAGCCCCGCCCTCGCAGCCTACGAGCAGTACTTC. It specifies CASSLSPALAAYEQYF.

The chain carries TRBV11-2 and TRBJ1-2, with 11 nucleotides matching TRBD1. CDR1 and CDR2 from the germline V gene are SGHAT and FQNNGV. The CDR3 loop spans 17 amino acids. V shed 1 base, J shed 7 bases, and the junction held 11 bases outside the gene matches. This CDR3 reads CASSLAGQGATGFGYTF. The DNA of the CDR3 is TGTGCCAGCAGCTTAGCCGGACAGGGGGCGACTGGTTTTGGCTACACCTTC.

This chain connects TRBV28 to TRBJ1-5; tentatively, D is TRBD1 (5 bases). Deletions cut 6 bases from V and 2 bases from J, with 11 bases between. The CDR3 covers 14 residues. Germline CDR1 is MDHEN and CDR2 is SYDVKM. CDR3 DNA: TGTGCCAGCAGGGTGGGACGGCGCAATCAGCCCCAGCATTTT. This codes for CASRVGRRNQPQHF.

The chain recombines TRBV2 with TRBJ1-1, with TRBD1 matching 8 bases. Looked up from germline, CDR1 is SNHLY and CDR2 is FYNNEI. Germline trimming cut 0 bases from V and 2 bases from J; bases unmatched to any gene: 14. The CDR3 is made up of 19 amino acids. The CDR3 DNA follows: TGTGCCAGCAGTGAAGCGCACCCAGGGGGCGCGGGGTTTAACACTGAAGCTTTCTTT. Translation gives CASSEAHPGGAGFNTEAFF.

The rearrangement links TRBV14 to TRBJ1-3; D gene uncertain. With 4 bases removed from V and 1 base from J, the gap between germline ends came to 17 bases. The CDR3 sequence is 17 residues long. Germline V lookup: CDR1 SGHDN, CDR2 FVKESK. CDR3 in amino acids: CASSPGPGLTSGNTIYF. In DNA form, the CDR3 reads TGTGCCAGCAGCCCCGGGCCAGGTTTGACTTCTGGAAACACCATATATTTT.